The following is a TCR beta chain sequence with its context. Its antigen is unknown. Base-call qualities are not available, and no considerably larger clone is one nucleotide away. Donors were healthy HIV-negative adults with no recently reported acute infections or vaccinations. Only Caucasian adults living in Nashville, Tennessee, USA were represented among the donors. Magnetic negative selection was used to enrich CD4+ T cells, after which naive cells were positively selected on CD45RA and the negative fraction became the memory subset. After blood collection by leukapheresis, PBMCs were isolated using Ficoll-Histopaque density gradient centrifugation and then cryopreserved in the vapor phase of liquid nitrogen. Purity and quantity of every magnetically sorted T cell population were checked by analytical flow cytometry. Genomic DNA was isolated from each sorted fraction and quantified by UV absorbance on a Nanodrop 2000c.

This sample was taken from a study of shared clonotypes between healthy human individuals (TCRdb year 2020). The study in broad terms: The cohort comprised a couple of women and a few men aged 18 to 49 years. For each donor, CD4 naive and CD4 memory were each given three plates, CD8 naive was given two plates, and CD8 memory was given one plate. To estimate repertoire size and how much clonotypes are shared between individuals, the study performed deep sequencing of blood TCR repertoires from roughly five healthy adults. Different laboratories and diverse techniques were used to prepare libraries and sequence TCR repertoires, to increase sequencing depth and limit assay-specific biases. Each donor's leukapheresis produced roughly between about 0.9 and 9.5 billion PBMCs. Results and caveats for the whole study, not just this receptor: Rarefaction of sorted-subset datasets indicated incomplete sequencing despite the large sequencing depth. Naive subsets generally had larger estimated clonotype richness than memory subsets. Sampling was limited to blood, and TCR repertoires in tissue likely differ from TCR repertoires in blood. The genetic and exposure-history diversity represented was limited by the small number of donors. Pairwise subsampling indicated that sequencing depth was expected to affect the degree of clonotype sharing among donors. Across several donors, around 5% of naive CD4, roughly 3.3% of naive CD8, about 2.3% of memory CD4, and over 0.35% of memory CD8 clonotypes were shared. Clonotypes shared by all four sorted-subset donors showed higher generation probabilities than non-shared clonotypes.

The CDR3 runs 13 residues from the cysteine to the phenylalanine. Only the CDR3 DNA stays, 39 bases, in frame from base 1. The germline V gene sets CDR1 to SGDLS and CDR2 to YYNGEE. V is reduced by 0 bases and J by 1 base, leaving a spacing of 4 bases between them. Using the deep immunoSEQ assay, TCR CDR3 regions were amplified from genomic DNA by multiplex PCR. Extracted genomic DNA from each cell subset was spread evenly across all wells of several immunoSEQ 96-well plates, with each plate serving as a replicate. Each replicate PCR for sorted subsets received around 0.2 ug genomic DNA, equal to roughly 30,000 T cell genomes. Purified libraries were measured with a Qubit 3.0 fluorometer, size-checked on a Bioanalyzer 2100, and measured again with the KAPA Library Quantification kit. Every immunoSEQ 96-well plate was sequenced on a dedicated single-read 150-cycle Illumina NextSeq 550 flow cell. For the original study's pipeline: Because the immunoSEQ output included only junctional sequences and no quality scores, the filtering could not be the same as the filtering used for full-length reads. Sequences were annotated with PyIR, a Python wrapper for IgBLAST v1.9, and V/J genes and CDR3 were assigned using IMGT germline references. Any read was removed if the V/J assignment was weak (E-value above 1e-6), the CDR3 was missing, or the read contained stop codons, out-of-frame junctions, or ambiguous translated residues. V3J clonotypes were defined as sequences sharing an identical inferred V gene, J gene, and CDR3 amino acid sequence. To compute the percentage overlap between repertoires, the number of shared unique clonotypes was divided by the size of the smaller repertoire. Three approaches were used to assess repertoire richness: RTK rarefaction, the Chao1 estimator, and Recon v2.1 estimates of unobserved clonotypes. Generation probabilities for all TCRbeta clonotypes obtained by the gDNA method from a handful of donors were computed using OLGA. TCRdb retrieved this table from immuneACCESS and kept in-frame rearrangements only. Not all clones are present; in checked studies, unresolved V genes account for under half, and no reason is known for the remainder. V and J calls and clone size follow that table, whereas D and trimming were derived from the DNA. The table for this sample lists 2.3 million or so clones; 85% to 95% of them were counted only once. 0.35% to 0.45% of the sample is held by the ten biggest clonotypes.

The rearranged segments are TRBV9 and TRBJ2-5; a confident D gene designation cannot be given. The material sequenced was naive CD4+ T cells from PBMCs. Per the publication, the cell subset or site label means: CD45RA+ positively selected. This clonotype originated in a man younger than 35 in good health. Some clones in this sample may be carry-over from other donors' samples. The CDR3 region has the sequence CASSVETQETQYF. DNA sequence: TGTGCCAGCAGCGTAGAGACCCAAGAGACCCAGTACTTC.